This T cell receptor beta chain was retrieved from a study of identical twins (TCRdb year 2016). Study-wide context: To test whether fetal clonotypes persist, this study deep-sequenced TCR alpha and beta repertoires from monozygotic twins, from unrelated adults of various ages, and from cord blood. To rule out contamination, the twin experiments were replicated at different times with different library preparation protocols.

Only healthy Caucasian donors were included. Three pairs of female monozygotic twins, all aged about 18 to 29 years, made up the twin cohort. RNA for TCR libraries was isolated from peripheral blood mononuclear cells. The CDR3 has 22 amino acids, counting the end cysteine and phenylalanine. The retained sequence is limited to the CDR3, 66 bases, with the frame set at the first base. CDR1 LGHNA and CDR2 YNFKEQ were looked up in the germline V gene. Germline trimming amounts to 4 bases on V and 4 bases on J, with 25 as the count of junction bases outside the gene matches. What the authors observed across the whole study: Excess twin sharing in beta out-of-frame sequences was weaker because fewer shared sequences lowered the signal-to-noise ratio. Because the same donors could not be followed over many years, the conclusions depended on cross-sectional statistical analysis. Compared with coincidental sharing between unrelated individuals, out-of-frame TCR alpha sequences shared between twins showed an excess of sequences with low generation probability. Zero-insertion analyses could be partly confounded by invariant T cells such as MAIT and iNKT, although diverse VJ usage argued against such confounding for most clonotypes. In monozygotic twins, recombination models systematically underestimated out-of-frame TCR alpha sharing, but the models matched the sharing seen between unrelated individuals. Abundant cord blood beta clonotypes had fewer insertions, young adult naive repertoires showed a similar but weaker trend, and memory repertoires showed no such trend.

This clonotype turned up a few times. It lacks a known antigen. No much larger clone exists at a distance of one base, and base qualities are not known. Preparation of the library involved 5' RACE. Sequencing used an Illumina HiSeq 2000. A universal primer binding site was added through template switching, and the final cDNA carried a unique molecular identifier so that TCR cDNA molecules could be counted accurately. First-strand cDNA for TCR alpha and beta chains was synthesized from specific primers in the conserved constant-segment region. Each cDNA library was double barcoded, with a SMART-Mk sample barcode plus Illumina barcodes, to control for contamination. TruSeq adapter sequences along with Illumina sample barcodes were introduced in two successive PCR steps. The TCR alpha and beta cDNA libraries were sequenced on the Illumina HiSeq platform using custom primers. From the authors' description of their analysis: Raw reads were processed with MiGEC to extract unique molecular identifiers, and MiXCR was used to determine CDR3 positions. Recombination models were inferred per individual with the repgenHMM and IGoR tools using an EM algorithm. The tcR package in R was used for shared clonotype analysis, with sharing normalized by the product of cloneset sizes. To study raw recombination without the effects of thymic and clonal selection, out-of-frame nonproductive sequences were analyzed. In-frame beta chains were kept once TCRdb had trimmed the public reads at Q25 with fastp and called clones with MiXCR. CDR3 protein sequences are deduplicated, and each keeps its most common genes and DNA. These V and J calls derive from TCRdb rather than the authors' analysis. Here the sample has about 660,000 distinct CDR3 sequences; 8.5% to 9.5% occur a single time. The top ten clones comprise roughly 0.9% of the sample.

The sample also formed part of further work on yellow fever vaccine responses in identical twins. As the second publication notes: The authors reported that the T cell response to vaccination in identical twins appeared partly convergent and partly personalized. Focusing on identical twins, the study followed the T cell clones that responded to the vaccine, and did so with precision.

The chain uses TRBV4-2 and TRBJ2-1, and 10 junction bases match TRBD2. The sequencing input was PBMCs. The receptor's source is a woman aged 18-29 years in good health. Here is the DNA: TGTGCCAGCAGCCCCCACCGACCAGGGCCAGACGGGGCTAGCGGGAGTTACAATGAGCAGTTCTTC. It translates as CASSPHRPGPDGASGSYNEQFF.